The 5 T cell receptor beta chains below were found in one sample sequenced in a study of T cell responses to AZD1222 COVID-19 vaccine. Here immunoSEQ multiplex PCR was the method, and the copy in TCRdb shows in-frame clones only, minus some. The sample has 130,000 to 150,000 clones, less than 95% seen once; the top ten hold around 3.6%. Material: peripheral blood, obtained on day 0 of AZD1222 vaccination. These receptors all come from an adult in good health.

The chain uses TRBV7-2 and TRBJ2-1; possibly TRBD1 or TRBD2 for D (6 bases each). This CDR3 spans 16 amino acids. Germline V gene sequence: CDR1 SGHTA, CDR2 FQGNSA. The V and J ends lost 1 base and 5 bases respectively, with 15 bases between them. DNA of the CDR3: TGTGCCAGCAGCTTAGAGTGGGGGGCCCCTGACAATGAGCAGTTCTTC. Translation: CASSLEWGAPDNEQFF.

The chain uses TRBV21-1 and TRBJ1-5; TRBD1, the table's D call, lacks a check against the DNA. TRBV21-1 is a pseudogene segment. CDR3 size: 16 residues. CDR3 nucleotide sequence: TGTGCCAGCAGCCCGACCGGACAGGGGGTCTCTCAGCCCCAGCATTTT. As protein: CASSPTGQGVSQPQHF.

This chain connects TRBV19 to TRBJ1-6; 8 bases match TRBD1. Unmatched junction bases numbered 12, after V lost 4 bases and J lost 10 bases. Germline V gene data show CDR1 as LNHDA and CDR2 as SQIVND (reference sequence). The CDR3 consists of 16 residues. The CDR3 reads CASSTRTGTGASPLHF. Here the CDR3 DNA reads TGTGCCAGTAGTACTCGGACAGGGACAGGAGCCTCACCCCTCCACTTT.

The V gene is TRBV2, the J gene TRBJ2-7; D is possibly TRBD1 (6 bases). The germline V gene has CDR1 SNHLY and CDR2 FYNNEI. CDR3 length: 13 amino acids. V was trimmed by 2 bases and J by 2 bases, leaving 7 bases between them. The CDR3 is CASSEQGPYEQYF. CDR3 bases: TGTGCCAGCAGTGAACAGGGGCCCTACGAGCAGTACTTC. The entire variable domain, with the rest obtained from reference TRBV2 and TRBJ2-7, is as follows: EPEVTQTPSHQVTQMGQEVILRCVPISNHLYFYWYRQILGQKVEFLVSFYNNEISEKSEIFDDQFSVERPDGSNFTLKIRSTKLEDSAMYFCASSEQGPYEQYFGPGTRLTVT.

The V and J genes are TRBV2 and TRBJ1-2; 8 positions match TRBD1. CDR1 is SNHLY and CDR2 is FYNNEI in the germline V gene. This CDR3 region has 14 residues. Trimming at V came to 4 bases and at J to 4 bases, leaving 5 bases not matched to a gene. This CDR3 is CASSGRQGRYGYTF. The CDR3 bases are TGTGCCAGCAGTGGTCGACAGGGGCGCTATGGCTACACCTTC. Combining the CDR3 with reference TRBV2 and TRBJ1-2 gives the whole variable domain EPEVTQTPSHQVTQMGQEVILRCVPISNHLYFYWYRQILGQKVEFLVSFYNNEISEKSEIFDDQFSVERPDGSNFTLKIRSTKLEDSAMYFCASSGRQGRYGYTFGSGTRLTVV.